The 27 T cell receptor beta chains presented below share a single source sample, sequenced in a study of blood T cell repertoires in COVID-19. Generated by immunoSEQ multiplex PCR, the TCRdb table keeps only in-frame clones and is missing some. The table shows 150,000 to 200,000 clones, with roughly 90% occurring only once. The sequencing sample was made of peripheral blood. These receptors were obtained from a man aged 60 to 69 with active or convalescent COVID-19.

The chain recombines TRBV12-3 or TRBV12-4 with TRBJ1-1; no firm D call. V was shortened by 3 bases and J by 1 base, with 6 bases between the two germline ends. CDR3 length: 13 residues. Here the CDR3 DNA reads TGTGCCAGCAGTTTTAGTCAGAACACTGAAGCTTTCTTT. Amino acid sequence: CASSFSQNTEAFF.

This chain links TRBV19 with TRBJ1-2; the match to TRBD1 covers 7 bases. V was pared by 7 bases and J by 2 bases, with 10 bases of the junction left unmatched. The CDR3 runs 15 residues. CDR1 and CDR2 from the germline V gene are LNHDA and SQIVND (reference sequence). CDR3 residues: CASTSIDRENYGYTF. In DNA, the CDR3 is TGTGCCAGTACCTCAATCGACAGGGAGAACTATGGCTACACCTTC.

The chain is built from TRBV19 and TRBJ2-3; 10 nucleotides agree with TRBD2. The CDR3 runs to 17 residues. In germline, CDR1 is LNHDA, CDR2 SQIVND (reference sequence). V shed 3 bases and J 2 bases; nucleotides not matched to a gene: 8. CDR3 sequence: CASSIHPLAGPTDTQYF. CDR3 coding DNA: TGTGCCAGTAGTATCCACCCACTAGCGGGACCCACAGATACGCAGTATTTT. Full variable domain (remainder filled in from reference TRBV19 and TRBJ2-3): DGGITQSPKYLFRKEGQNVTLSCEQNLNHDAMYWYRQDPGQGLRLIYYSQIVNDFQKGDIAEGYSVSREKKESFPLTVTSAQKNPTAFYLCASSIHPLAGPTDTQYFGPGTRLTVL.

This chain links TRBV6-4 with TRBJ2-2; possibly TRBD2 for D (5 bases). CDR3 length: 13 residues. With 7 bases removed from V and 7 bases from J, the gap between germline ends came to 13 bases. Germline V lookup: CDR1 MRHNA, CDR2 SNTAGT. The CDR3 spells CASTRGPGGELFF. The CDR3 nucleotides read TGTGCCAGCACTCGGGGTCCGGGCGGGGAGCTGTTTTTT.

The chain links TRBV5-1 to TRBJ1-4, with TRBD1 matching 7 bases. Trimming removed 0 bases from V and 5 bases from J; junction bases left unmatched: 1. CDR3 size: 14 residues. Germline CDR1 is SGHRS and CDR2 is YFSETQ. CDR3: CASSLAGGNEKLFF. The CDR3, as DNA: TGCGCCAGCAGCTTGGCAGGGGGGAATGAAAAACTGTTTTTT.

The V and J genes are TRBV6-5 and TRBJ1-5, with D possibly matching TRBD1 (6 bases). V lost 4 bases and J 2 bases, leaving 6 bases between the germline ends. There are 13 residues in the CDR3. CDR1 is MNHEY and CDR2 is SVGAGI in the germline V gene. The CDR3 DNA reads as TGTGCCAGCAGTTGGACAGGCAATCAGCCCCAGCATTTT. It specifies CASSWTGNQPQHF.

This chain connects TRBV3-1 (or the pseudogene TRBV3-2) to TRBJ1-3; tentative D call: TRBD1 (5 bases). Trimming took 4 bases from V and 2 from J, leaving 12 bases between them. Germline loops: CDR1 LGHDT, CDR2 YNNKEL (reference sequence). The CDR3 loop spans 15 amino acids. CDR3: CASSPRSGTGNTIYF. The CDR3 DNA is TGTGCCAGCAGCCCCAGGTCAGGGACTGGAAACACCATATATTTT.

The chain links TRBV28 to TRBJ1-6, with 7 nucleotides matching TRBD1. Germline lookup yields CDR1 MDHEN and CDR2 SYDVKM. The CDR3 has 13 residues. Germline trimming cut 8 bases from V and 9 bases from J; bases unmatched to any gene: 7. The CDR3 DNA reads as TGTGCCAGCCTCCGGGACAGAACTTCACCCCTCCACTTT. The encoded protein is CASLRDRTSPLHF.

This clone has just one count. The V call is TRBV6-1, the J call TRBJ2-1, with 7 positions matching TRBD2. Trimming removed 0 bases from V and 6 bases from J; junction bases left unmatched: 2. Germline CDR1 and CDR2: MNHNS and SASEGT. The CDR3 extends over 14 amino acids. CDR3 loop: CASSEAGGSNEQFF. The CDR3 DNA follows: TGTGCCAGCAGTGAAGCGGGGGGGTCCAATGAGCAGTTCTTC.

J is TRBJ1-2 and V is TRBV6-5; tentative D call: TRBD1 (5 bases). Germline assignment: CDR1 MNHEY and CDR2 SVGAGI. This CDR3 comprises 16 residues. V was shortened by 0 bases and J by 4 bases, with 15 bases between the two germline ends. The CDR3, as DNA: TGTGCCAGCAGTTACTCGGGGCGGACTAGTACCTATGGCTACACCTTC. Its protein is CASSYSGRTSTYGYTF.

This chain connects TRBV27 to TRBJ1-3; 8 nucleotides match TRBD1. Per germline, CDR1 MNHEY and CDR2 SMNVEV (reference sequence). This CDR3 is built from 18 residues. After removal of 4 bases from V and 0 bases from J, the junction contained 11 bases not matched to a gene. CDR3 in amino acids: CASSSRQGPSSSGNTIYF. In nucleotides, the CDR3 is TGTGCCAGCAGTTCCCGACAGGGGCCCTCGAGCTCTGGAAACACCATATATTTT.

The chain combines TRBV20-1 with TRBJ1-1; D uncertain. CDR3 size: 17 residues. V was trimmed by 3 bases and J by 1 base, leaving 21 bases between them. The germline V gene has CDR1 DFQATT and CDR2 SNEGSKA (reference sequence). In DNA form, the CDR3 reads TGCAGTGCTAGTGGTCTTGTTCTTGGCCCCACGAACACTGAAGCTTTCTTT. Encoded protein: CSASGLVLGPTNTEAFF.

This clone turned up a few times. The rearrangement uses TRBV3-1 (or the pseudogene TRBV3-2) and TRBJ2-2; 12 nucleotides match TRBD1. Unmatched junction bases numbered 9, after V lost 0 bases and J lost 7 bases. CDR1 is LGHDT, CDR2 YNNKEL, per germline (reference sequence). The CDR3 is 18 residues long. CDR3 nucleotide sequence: TGTGCCAGCAGCCAAGAATTTCCGGGACAGGGGGCGAGCGGGGAGCTGTTTTTT. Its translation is CASSQEFPGQGASGELFF.

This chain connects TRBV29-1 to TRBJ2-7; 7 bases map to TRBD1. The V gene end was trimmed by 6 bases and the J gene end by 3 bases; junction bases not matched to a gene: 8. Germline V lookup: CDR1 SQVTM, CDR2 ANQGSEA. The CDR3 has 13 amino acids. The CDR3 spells CSVTSTGVYEQYF. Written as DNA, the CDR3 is TGCAGCGTGACCAGCACAGGGGTCTACGAGCAGTACTTC.

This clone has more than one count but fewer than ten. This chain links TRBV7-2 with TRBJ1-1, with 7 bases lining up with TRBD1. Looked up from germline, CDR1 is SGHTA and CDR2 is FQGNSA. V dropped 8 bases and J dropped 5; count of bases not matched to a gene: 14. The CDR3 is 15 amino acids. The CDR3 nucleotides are TGTGCCAGCTCACGACAGGGCCTAATGAGGACTGAAGCTTTCTTT. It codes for CASSRQGLMRTEAFF.

The DNA of the CDR3 is TGTGCCAGCAGGGACAGGCCTTCTAACACTGAAGCTTTCTTT. Translated: CASRDRPSNTEAFF. The chain carries TRBV2 and TRBJ1-1, with 7 nucleotides matching TRBD1. This CDR3 region has 14 residues. Germline CDR1 and CDR2: SNHLY and FYNNEI. J gave up 2 bases and V 6 bases, and 6 bases lay outside the gene matches.

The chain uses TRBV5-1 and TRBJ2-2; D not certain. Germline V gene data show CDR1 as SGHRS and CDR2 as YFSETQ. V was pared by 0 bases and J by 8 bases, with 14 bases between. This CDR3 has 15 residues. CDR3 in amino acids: CASSLGSSVPGELFF. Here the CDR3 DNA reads TGCGCCAGCAGCTTGGGGAGTTCGGTCCCTGGGGAGCTGTTTTTT.

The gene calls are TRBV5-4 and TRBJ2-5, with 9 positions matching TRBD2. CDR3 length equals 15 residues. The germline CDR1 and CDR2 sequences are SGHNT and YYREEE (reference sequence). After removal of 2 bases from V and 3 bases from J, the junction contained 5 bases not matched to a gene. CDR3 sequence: CASSFQTSGEETQYF. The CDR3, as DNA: TGTGCCAGCAGCTTTCAGACTAGCGGCGAAGAGACCCAGTACTTC.

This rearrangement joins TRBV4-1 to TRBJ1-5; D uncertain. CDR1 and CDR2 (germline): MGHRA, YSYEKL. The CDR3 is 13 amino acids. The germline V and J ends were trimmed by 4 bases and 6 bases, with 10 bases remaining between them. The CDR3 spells CASSPGTSQPQHF. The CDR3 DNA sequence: TGCGCCAGCAGCCCAGGAACTTCTCAGCCCCAGCATTTT.

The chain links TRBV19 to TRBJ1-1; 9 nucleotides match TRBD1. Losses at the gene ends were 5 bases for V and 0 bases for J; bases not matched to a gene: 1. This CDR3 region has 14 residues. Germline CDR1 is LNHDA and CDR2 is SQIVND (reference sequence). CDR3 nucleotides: TGTGCCAGTAGTCGGGACAGGGTGAACACTGAAGCTTTCTTT. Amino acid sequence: CASSRDRVNTEAFF.

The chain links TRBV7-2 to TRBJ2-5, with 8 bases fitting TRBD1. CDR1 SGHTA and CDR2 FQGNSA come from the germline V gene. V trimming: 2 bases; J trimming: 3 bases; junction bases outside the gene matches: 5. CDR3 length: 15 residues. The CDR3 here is CASSLPRGREETQYF. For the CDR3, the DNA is TGTGCCAGCAGCTTACCCAGGGGGCGCGAAGAGACCCAGTACTTC.

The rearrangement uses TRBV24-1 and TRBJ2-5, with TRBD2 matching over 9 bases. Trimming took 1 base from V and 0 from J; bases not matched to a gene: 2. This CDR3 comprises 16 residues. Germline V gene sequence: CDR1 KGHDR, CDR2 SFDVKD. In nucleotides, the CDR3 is TGTGCCACCAGTGATTTAAAGCGGGAGGACCAAGAGACCCAGTACTTC. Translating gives CATSDLKREDQETQYF.

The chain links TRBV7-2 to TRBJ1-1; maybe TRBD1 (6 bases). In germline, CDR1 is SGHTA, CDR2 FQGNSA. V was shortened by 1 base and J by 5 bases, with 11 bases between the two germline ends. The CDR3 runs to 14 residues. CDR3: CASSLVQGWTEAFF. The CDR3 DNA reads TGTGCCAGCAGCTTAGTACAGGGATGGACTGAAGCTTTCTTT.

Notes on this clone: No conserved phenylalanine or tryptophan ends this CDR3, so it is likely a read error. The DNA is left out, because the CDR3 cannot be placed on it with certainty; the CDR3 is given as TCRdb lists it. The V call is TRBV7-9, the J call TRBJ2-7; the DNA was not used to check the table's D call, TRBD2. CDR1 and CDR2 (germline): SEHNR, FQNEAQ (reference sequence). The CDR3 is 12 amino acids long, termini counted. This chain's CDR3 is CASSSIGGGVAL.

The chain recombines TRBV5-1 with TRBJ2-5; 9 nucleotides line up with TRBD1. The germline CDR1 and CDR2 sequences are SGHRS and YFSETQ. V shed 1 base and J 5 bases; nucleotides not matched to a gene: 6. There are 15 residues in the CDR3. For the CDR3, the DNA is TGCGCCAGCAGCTTGACAGGGGGCTCGGGGGAGACCCAGTACTTC. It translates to CASSLTGGSGETQYF.

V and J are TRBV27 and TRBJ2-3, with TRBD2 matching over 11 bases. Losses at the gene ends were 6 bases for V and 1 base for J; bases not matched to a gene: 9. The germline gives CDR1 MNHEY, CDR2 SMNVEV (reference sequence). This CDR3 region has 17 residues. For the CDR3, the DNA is TGTGCCAGCAGGATAGCGGGGGGGCCTCATCGCACAGATACGCAGTATTTT. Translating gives CASRIAGGPHRTDTQYF.

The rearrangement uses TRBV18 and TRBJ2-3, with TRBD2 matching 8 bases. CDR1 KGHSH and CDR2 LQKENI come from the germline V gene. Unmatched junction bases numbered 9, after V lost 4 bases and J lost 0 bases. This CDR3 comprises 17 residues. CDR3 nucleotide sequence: TGTGCCAGCTCACACTGGACTAGCAATCGTAGCACAGATACGCAGTATTTT. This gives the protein CASSHWTSNRSTDTQYF.